The clone carrying this TCR beta chain was seen a few times. Its target is unknown. The CDR3 has 15 amino acids. Germline CDR1 is MNHNS and CDR2 is SASEGT. V lost 1 base and J lost 1, with 8 bases in between. This sample was included in a study of beta chain features in type 1 diabetes. The study's findings and limits: Significant though moderate, a shortening of TCRB CDR3s appeared in all four CD4+ subsets of Type 1 diabetes patients.

Reverse transcribing all isolated RNA meant expressed TCRB transcripts were sequenced. The method was immunoSEQ multiplex PCR; TCRdb's version includes in-frame clones alone and lacks a portion of them. The repertoire holds hundreds of thousands of clones, over 12% seen once, with 0.035% to 0.045% in the top ten. Every single donor gave one heparinised blood draw, and these averaged approximately 100 mL. This TCR was recovered from a man between 18 and 35 years old with type 1 diabetes. The rearrangement joins TRBV6-1 to TRBJ2-1, with unresolved D. The source material was naive CD4+ T cells from blood. The CDR3 DNA sequence: TGTGCCAGCAGTGAAGGCGCGGCGTCCTACAATGAGCAGTTCTTC. It translates to CASSEGAASYNEQFF.